Listed here are 19 T cell receptor beta chains from one sample, sequenced in a study of monozygotic twins with inflammatory bowel disease. TCRdb re-called the 5' RACE reads; one entry per CDR3 protein, DNA not given. This listing includes 150,000 or so distinct CDR3 sequences. Sample: blood. The origin of the receptors is a human donor with ulcerative colitis or Crohn's disease, or a healthy co-twin of an affected twin (not recorded which).

V gene TRBV27 combines with J gene TRBJ2-7; there is no DNA to check the TCRdb D call of TRBD1. This CDR3 contains 14 residues. CDR1 is MNHEY, CDR2 SMNVEV, per germline (reference sequence). The CDR3 loop is CASSLIGRHYEQYF.

The rearrangement joins TRBV29-1 to TRBJ1-1. This CDR3 spans 13 amino acids. Germline values: CDR1 SQVTM, CDR2 ANQGSEA. The CDR3 loop reads CSVEYGGNTEAFF. The variable domain in full, completed from reference TRBV29-1 and TRBJ1-1, reads SAVISQKPSRDICQRGTSLTIQCQVDSQVTMMFWYRQQPGQSLTLIATANQGSEATYESGFVIDKFPISRPNLTFSTLTVSNMSPEDSSIYLCSVEYGGNTEAFFGQGTRLTVV.

The V gene is TRBV29-1, the J gene TRBJ2-5; the TCRdb D gene call, TRBD1, has no DNA to confirm it. CDR3 size: 14 residues. Germline lookup yields CDR1 SQVTM and CDR2 ANQGSEA. The CDR3 sequence: CSVDWVGGGETQYF.

This chain links TRBV20-1 with TRBJ1-5. The germline CDR1 and CDR2 sequences are DFQATT and SNEGSKA (reference sequence). The CDR3 runs 17 residues. CDR3 loop: CSARDAHIQVSNQPQHF.

The chain carries TRBV20-1 and TRBJ2-7; checking the TCRdb D call of TRBD2 is not possible without DNA. Germline CDR1 DFQATT, CDR2 SNEGSKA (reference sequence). The CDR3 runs to 11 residues. The CDR3 spells CSGSGRLEQYF.

The rearrangement links TRBV3-1 to TRBJ2-3; without DNA, the TCRdb call of TRBD2 cannot be checked. CDR3 length equals 18 residues. Per the germline V gene, CDR1 is LGHDT and CDR2 is YNNKEL (reference sequence). Here the CDR3 reads CASSQDLAGGKSTDTQYF.

The rearrangement links TRBV7-9 to TRBJ2-3; the D call from TCRdb, TRBD2, cannot be confirmed without DNA. The CDR3 has 16 amino acids. Germline CDR1 reads SEHNR; CDR2 reads FQNEAQ (reference sequence). The CDR3 protein is CASSLGLGVGTDTQYF.

The chain combines TRBV10-1 with TRBJ2-1; TCRdb reports TRBD1, a call that lacks DNA to check it against. CDR1 and CDR2 (germline): WNHNN, SYGVQD (reference sequence). The CDR3 has 16 residues. This CDR3 reads CASSGDRDRGDNEQFF.

V gene TRBV20-1 combines with J gene TRBJ2-7; the TCRdb call, TRBD2, lacks DNA for checking. Germline V gene sequence: CDR1 DFQATT, CDR2 SNEGSKA (reference sequence). This CDR3 has 15 amino acids. CDR3: CSARSTSLLPYEQYF.

The chain couples TRBV5-1 to TRBJ1-1. Germline V gives CDR1 SGHRS, CDR2 YFSETQ. This CDR3 spans 14 amino acids. This CDR3 is CASSLGRGNTEAFF.

CDR3 residues: CASSQDKGVRYEQYF. The genes are TRBV4-3 and TRBJ2-7; the TCRdb D gene call, TRBD1, has no DNA to confirm it. The CDR3 is 15 residues long. In germline, CDR1 is LGHNA, CDR2 YSLEER.

The chain joins TRBV2 to TRBJ2-7; TCRdb designates TRBD1, a call that cannot be tested without DNA. The CDR3 length is 12 residues. CDR1 and CDR2 from the germline V gene are SNHLY and FYNNEI. This CDR3 is CASSGRGDEQYF.

This chain uses TRBV19 with TRBJ2-3; no DNA is available, so the TRBD2 call from TCRdb remains unchecked. Germline values: CDR1 LNHDA, CDR2 SQIVND (reference sequence). The CDR3 has 14 residues. The CDR3: CPSSIGESVDTQYF.

This sequence joins TRBV29-1 and TRBJ1-2; TCRdb calls TRBD1, which cannot be checked without DNA. Germline-derived CDR1 and CDR2 are SQVTM and ANQGSEA. The CDR3 is 15 amino acids. The CDR3 protein is CSVVGTPNSNYGYTF.

The V and J genes are TRBV29-1 and TRBJ2-1. The germline V gene encodes CDR1 SQVTM and CDR2 ANQGSEA. This CDR3 is built from 11 residues. The CDR3 spells CSVVRGNEQFF.

The genes are TRBV21-1 and TRBJ2-7; TCRdb indicates TRBD2, and absent DNA this call remains unverified. TRBV21-1 is deemed a pseudogene. The CDR3 has 17 amino acids. CDR3 protein: CASSPAPGGVVYYEQYF.

The chain has TRBV5-1 and TRBJ2-1; with no DNA, the TCRdb D assignment of TRBD2 cannot be verified. The CDR3 totals 16 residues. Germline V CDR1 and CDR2: SGHRS, YFSETQ. The CDR3 region is CASSFGFQRGYNEQFF. Together with reference TRBV5-1 and TRBJ2-1, the CDR3 gives the full variable domain: KAGVTQTPRYLIKTRGQQVTLSCSPISGHRSVSWYQQTPGQGLQFLFEYFSETQRNKGNFPGRFSGRQFSNSRSEMNVSTLELGDSALYLCASSFGFQRGYNEQFFGPGTRLTVL.

The genes are TRBV30 and TRBJ1-5; TCRdb names TRBD1, which stays unverified in the absence of DNA. Germline loops: CDR1 GTSNPN, CDR2 SVGIG (reference sequence). The CDR3 loop spans 14 amino acids. The CDR3 reads CAWSRDRGNQPQHF.

The V and J genes are TRBV7-2 and TRBJ1-5. CDR1 SGHTA and CDR2 FQGNSA come from the germline V gene. This CDR3 comprises 15 residues. CDR3 loop: CASSLGPVLNQPQHF. Filled out from reference TRBV7-2 and TRBJ1-5, the complete variable domain reads GAGVSQSPSNKVTEKGKDVELRCDPISGHTALYWYRQSLGQGLEFLIYFQGNSAPDKSGLPSDRFSAERTGGSVSTLTIQRTQQEDSAVYLCASSLGPVLNQPQHFGDGTRLSIL.